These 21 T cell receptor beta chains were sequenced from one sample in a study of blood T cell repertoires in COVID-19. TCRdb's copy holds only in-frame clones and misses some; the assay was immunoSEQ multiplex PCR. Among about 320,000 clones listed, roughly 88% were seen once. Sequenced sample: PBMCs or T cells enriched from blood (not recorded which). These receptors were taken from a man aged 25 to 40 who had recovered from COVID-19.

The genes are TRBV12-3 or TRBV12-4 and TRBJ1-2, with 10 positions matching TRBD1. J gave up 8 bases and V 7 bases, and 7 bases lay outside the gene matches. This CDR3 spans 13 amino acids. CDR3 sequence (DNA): TGTGCCAGCACCCTAGGACAGGGGGGAGGCTACACCTTC. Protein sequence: CASTLGQGGGYTF.

The DNA for the CDR3 is TGTGCCAGCAGCCGGGGGCTGATGAACACCGGGGAGCTGTTTTTT. Its protein product is CASSRGLMNTGELFF. This chain joins TRBV3-1 (or the pseudogene TRBV3-2) and TRBJ2-2; tentatively, D is TRBD1 (6 bases). Trimming took 4 bases from V and 1 from J, leaving 10 bases between them. The CDR3 has 15 amino acids. The germline V gene has CDR1 LGHDT and CDR2 YNNKEL (reference sequence).

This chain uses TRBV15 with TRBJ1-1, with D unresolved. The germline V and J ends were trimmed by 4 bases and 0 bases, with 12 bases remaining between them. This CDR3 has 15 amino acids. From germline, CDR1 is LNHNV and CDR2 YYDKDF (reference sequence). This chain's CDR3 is CATSTHREVNTEAFF. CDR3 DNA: TGTGCCACCAGCACCCACCGAGAAGTGAACACTGAAGCTTTCTTT. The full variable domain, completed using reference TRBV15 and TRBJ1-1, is DAMVIQNPRYQVTQFGKPVTLSCSQTLNHNVMYWYQQKSSQAPKLLFHYYDKDFNNEADTPDNFQSRRPNTSFCFLDIRSPGLGDTAMYLCATSTHREVNTEAFFGQGTRLTVV.

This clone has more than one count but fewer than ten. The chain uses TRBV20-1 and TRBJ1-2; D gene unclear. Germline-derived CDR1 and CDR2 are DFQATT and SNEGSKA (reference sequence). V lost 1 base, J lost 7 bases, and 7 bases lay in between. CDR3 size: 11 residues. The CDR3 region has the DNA TGCAGTGCTAGAGGTCCCGGTGGCTACACCTTC. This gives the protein CSARGPGGYTF.

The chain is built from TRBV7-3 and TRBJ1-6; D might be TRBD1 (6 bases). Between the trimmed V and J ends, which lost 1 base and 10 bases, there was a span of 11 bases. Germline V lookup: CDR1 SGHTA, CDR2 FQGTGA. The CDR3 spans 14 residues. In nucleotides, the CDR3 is TGTGCCAGCAGCTTAATAGGGGGGGACTCACCCCTCCACTTT. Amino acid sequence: CASSLIGGDSPLHF.

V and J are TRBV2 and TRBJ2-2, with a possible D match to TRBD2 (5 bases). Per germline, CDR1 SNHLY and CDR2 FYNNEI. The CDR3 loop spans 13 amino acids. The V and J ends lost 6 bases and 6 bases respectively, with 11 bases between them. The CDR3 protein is CASSLRVAGELFF. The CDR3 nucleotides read TGTGCCAGCAGCCTGAGGGTAGCCGGGGAGCTGTTTTTT.

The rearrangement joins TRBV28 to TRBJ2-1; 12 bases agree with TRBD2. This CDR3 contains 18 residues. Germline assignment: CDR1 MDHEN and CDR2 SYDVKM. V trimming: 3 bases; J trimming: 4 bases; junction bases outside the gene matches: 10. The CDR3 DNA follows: TGTGCCAGCAGTTTGTTACTAGCGGGGGGCCGAGATTACAATGAGCAGTTCTTC. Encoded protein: CASSLLLAGGRDYNEQFF.

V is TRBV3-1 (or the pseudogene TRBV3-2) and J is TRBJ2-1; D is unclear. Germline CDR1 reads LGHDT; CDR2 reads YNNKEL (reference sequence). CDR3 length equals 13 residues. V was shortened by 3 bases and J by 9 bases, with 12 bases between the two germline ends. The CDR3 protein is CASSQVTWAEQFF. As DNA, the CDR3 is TGTGCCAGCAGCCAGGTCACATGGGCTGAGCAGTTCTTC.

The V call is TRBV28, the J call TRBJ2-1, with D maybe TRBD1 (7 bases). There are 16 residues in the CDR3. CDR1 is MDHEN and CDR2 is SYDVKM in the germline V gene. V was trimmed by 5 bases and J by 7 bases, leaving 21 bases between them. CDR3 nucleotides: TGTGCCAGCAGTGATGTCCAGGGGGGTCTCTTAAATGAGCAGTTCTTC. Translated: CASSDVQGGLLNEQFF.

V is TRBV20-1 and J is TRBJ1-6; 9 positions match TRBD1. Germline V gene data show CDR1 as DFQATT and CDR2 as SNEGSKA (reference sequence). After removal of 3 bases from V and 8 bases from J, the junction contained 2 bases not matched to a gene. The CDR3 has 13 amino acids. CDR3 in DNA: TGCAGTGCTAGTAGGGACAGGGATTCACCCCTCCACTTT. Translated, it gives CSASRDRDSPLHF.

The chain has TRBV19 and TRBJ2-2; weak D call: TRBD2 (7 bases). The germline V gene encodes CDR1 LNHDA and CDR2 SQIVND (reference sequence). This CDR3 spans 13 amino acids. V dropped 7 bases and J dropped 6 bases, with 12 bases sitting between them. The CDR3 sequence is CASIRGGSGELFF. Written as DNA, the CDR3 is TGTGCCAGTATTAGGGGGGGTTCCGGGGAGCTGTTTTTT.

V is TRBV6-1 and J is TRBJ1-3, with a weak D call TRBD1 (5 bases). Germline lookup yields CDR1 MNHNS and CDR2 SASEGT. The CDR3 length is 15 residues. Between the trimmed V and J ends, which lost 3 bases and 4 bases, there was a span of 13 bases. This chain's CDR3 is CASSDWGVEGNTIYF. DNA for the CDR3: TGTGCCAGCAGTGATTGGGGGGTGGAAGGAAACACCATATATTTT.

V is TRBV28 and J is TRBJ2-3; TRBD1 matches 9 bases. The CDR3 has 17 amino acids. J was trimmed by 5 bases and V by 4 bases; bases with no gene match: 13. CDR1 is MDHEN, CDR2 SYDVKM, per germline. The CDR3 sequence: CASSSYRDREYVDTQYF. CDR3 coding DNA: TGTGCCAGCAGTTCCTACCGGGACAGGGAATATGTAGATACGCAGTATTTT.

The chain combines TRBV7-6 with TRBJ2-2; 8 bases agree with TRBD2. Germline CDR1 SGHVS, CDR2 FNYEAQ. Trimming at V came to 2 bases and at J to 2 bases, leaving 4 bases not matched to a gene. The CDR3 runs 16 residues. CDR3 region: CASSLRAGGNTGELFF. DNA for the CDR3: TGTGCCAGCAGCTTAAGGGCGGGGGGTAACACCGGGGAGCTGTTTTTT.

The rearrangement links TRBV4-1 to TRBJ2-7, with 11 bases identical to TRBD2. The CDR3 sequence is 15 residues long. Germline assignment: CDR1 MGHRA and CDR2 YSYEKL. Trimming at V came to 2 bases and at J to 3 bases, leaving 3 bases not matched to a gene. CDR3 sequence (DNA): TGCGCCAGCAGCCAAACTAGCGGGGGTGGCTACGAGCAGTACTTC. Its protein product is CASSQTSGGGYEQYF.

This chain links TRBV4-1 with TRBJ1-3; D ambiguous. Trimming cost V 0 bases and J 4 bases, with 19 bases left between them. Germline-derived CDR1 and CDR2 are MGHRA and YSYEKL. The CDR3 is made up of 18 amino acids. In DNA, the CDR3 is TGCGCCAGCAGCCAAGAAGCGTTTCGGGATCGAGCCGGAAACACCATATATTTT. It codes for CASSQEAFRDRAGNTIYF.

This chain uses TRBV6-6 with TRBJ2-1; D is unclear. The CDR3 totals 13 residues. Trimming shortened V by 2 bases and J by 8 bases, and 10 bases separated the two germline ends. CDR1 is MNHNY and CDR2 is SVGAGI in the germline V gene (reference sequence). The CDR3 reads CASSYTVVHEQFF. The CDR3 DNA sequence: TGTGCCAGCAGTTACACTGTGGTGCATGAGCAGTTCTTC.

The CDR3 protein is CASSGTGFVEQYF. Here the CDR3 DNA reads TGCGCCAGCAGTGGGACAGGGTTCGTCGAGCAGTACTTC. The gene calls are TRBV4-1 and TRBJ2-7, with 9 bases fitting TRBD1. Germline trimming cut 6 bases from V and 6 bases from J; bases unmatched to any gene: 6. This CDR3 comprises 13 residues. Germline CDR1 is MGHRA and CDR2 is YSYEKL.

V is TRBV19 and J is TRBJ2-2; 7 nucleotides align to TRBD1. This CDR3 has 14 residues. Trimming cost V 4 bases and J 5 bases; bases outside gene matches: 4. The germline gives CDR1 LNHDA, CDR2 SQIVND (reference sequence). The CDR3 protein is CASSTRQGTGELFF. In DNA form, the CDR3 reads TGTGCCAGTAGTACCAGACAGGGAACCGGGGAGCTGTTTTTT.

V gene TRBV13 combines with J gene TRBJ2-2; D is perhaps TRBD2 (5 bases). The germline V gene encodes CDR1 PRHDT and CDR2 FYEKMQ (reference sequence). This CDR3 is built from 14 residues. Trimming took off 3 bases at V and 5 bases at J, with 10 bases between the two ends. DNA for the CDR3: TGTGCCAGCAGCTTGAGTGGAGGAACCGGGGAGCTGTTTTTT. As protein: CASSLSGGTGELFF.

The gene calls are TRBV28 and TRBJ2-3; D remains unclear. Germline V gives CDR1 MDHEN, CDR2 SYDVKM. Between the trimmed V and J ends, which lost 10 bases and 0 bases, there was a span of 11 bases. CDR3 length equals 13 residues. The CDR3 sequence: CAIQQPSTDTQYF. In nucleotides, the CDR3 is TGTGCCATCCAACAACCTAGCACAGATACGCAGTATTTT.